Shown below are 5 T cell receptor beta chains from a single sample sequenced in a study of blood T cell repertoires in COVID-19. The table came from immunoSEQ multiplex PCR; TCRdb's copy has only in-frame clones and leaves some out. The sample contains about 160,000 clones, around 80% of which appear only once. Sequences were obtained from peripheral blood. Receptor source: an elderly woman with active or convalescent COVID-19.

The chain combines TRBV19 with TRBJ1-2; no clear D. V lost 4 bases and J lost 6, with 15 bases in between. This CDR3 has 14 residues. In germline, CDR1 is LNHDA, CDR2 SQIVND (reference sequence). The CDR3 coding sequence is TGTGCCAGTAGTAGAGGGCCGGGGATCGATGGCTACACCTTC. Translated: CASSRGPGIDGYTF. The variable domain in full, completed from reference TRBV19 and TRBJ1-2, reads DGGITQSPKYLFRKEGQNVTLSCEQNLNHDAMYWYRQDPGQGLRLIYYSQIVNDFQKGDIAEGYSVSREKKESFPLTVTSAQKNPTAFYLCASSRGPGIDGYTFGSGTRLTVV.

This clone appeared a few times. The chain has TRBV4-3 and TRBJ1-2, with TRBD1 matching over 7 bases. CDR1 LGHNA and CDR2 YSLEER come from the germline V gene. Trimming at V came to 0 bases and at J to 8 bases, leaving 6 bases not matched to a gene. This CDR3 has 14 amino acids. The DNA of the CDR3 is TGCGCCAGCAGCCAAGAGAGGGGGCGCAACGGCTACACCTTC. It yields the protein CASSQERGRNGYTF.

This rearrangement joins TRBV5-1 to TRBJ2-3; TRBD1 matches at 10 bases. The germline V gene encodes CDR1 SGHRS and CDR2 YFSETQ. The V gene end was trimmed by 4 bases and the J gene end by 4 bases; junction bases not matched to a gene: 3. The CDR3 is made up of 14 amino acids. The CDR3 sequence: CASSRDRGSDTQYF. CDR3 in DNA: TGCGCCAGCAGCCGGGACAGGGGTTCAGATACGCAGTATTTT.

This clone came up a few times. The chain recombines TRBV7-9 with TRBJ1-4; weak D call: TRBD1 (6 bases). The germline V gene has CDR1 SEHNR and CDR2 FQNEAQ (reference sequence). This CDR3 comprises 16 residues. V lost 1 base and J 5 bases, leaving 14 bases between the germline ends. The CDR3 bases are TGTGCCAGCAGCTTAGTTTCCGGGACAAAGAATGAAAAACTGTTTTTT. Protein sequence: CASSLVSGTKNEKLFF. Supplemented by reference TRBV7-9 and TRBJ1-4, the full variable domain reads DTGVSQNPRHKITKRGQNVTFRCDPISEHNRLYWYRQTLGQGPEFLTYFQNEAQLEKSRLLSDRFSAERPKGSFSTLEIQRTEQGDSAMYLCASSLVSGTKNEKLFFGSGTQLSVL.

The chain has TRBV19 and TRBJ2-7; TRBD1 matches 12 bases. This CDR3 has 16 residues. Losses at the gene ends were 1 base for V and 9 bases for J; bases not matched to a gene: 10. CDR1 is LNHDA and CDR2 is SQIVND in the germline V gene (reference sequence). The CDR3 here is CASSIVTGQGARAQYF. DNA of the CDR3: TGTGCCAGTAGTATAGTCACGGGACAGGGGGCAAGGGCGCAGTACTTC.